The T cell receptor beta chain under discussion was sequenced for a study of T-cell reconstitution after alpha-beta-depleted transplantation in children. Overall study results and limits: T-cell counts and diversity were attributed mostly to newly produced T cells one year after transplant. Some patients' high day-60 TCRbeta diversity was traced to surviving recipient T cells and thymic progenitors. The study reportedly traced alpha-beta T cells about two months after transplant to several hundred expanded graft clones.

This clonotype was observed a handful of times. Its antigen remains unidentified. Unique molecular identifiers featured in how the TCRbeta library was prepared. TCRdb reprocessed the PCR reads via MiXCR and lists one record per CDR3 protein. The sample carries about 200,000 distinct CDR3 sequences, approximately 7% recorded once. This CDR3 is 16 amino acids long. The chain has TRBV21-1 and TRBJ2-7; TRBD1 was called by the table and not checked on the DNA. TRBV21-1 is a pseudogene locus. The sequencing used PBMCs, collected before TCRalphabeta/CD19-depleted stem cell transplant. This clonotype originated in a boy aged 2 to 10 with acute lymphoblastic leukemia, due to receive a stem cell transplant. CDR3 residues: CASSKDCGGGAPEQYF. CDR3 DNA: TGTGCCAGCAGCAAAGATTGCGGCGGGGGTGCCCCCGAGCAGTACTTC.